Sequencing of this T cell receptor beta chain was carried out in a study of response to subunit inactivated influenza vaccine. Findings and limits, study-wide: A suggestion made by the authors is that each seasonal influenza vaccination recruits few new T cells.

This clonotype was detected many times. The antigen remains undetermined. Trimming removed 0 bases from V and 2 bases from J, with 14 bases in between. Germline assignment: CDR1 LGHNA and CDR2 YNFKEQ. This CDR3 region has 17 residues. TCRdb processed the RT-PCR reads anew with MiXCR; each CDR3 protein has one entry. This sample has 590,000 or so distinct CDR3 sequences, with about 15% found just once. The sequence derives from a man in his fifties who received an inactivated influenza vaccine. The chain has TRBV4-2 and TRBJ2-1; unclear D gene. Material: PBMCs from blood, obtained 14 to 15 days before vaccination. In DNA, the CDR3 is TGTGCCAGCAGCCAAGATGAAGCGACCGGTACCTACAATGAGCAGTTCTTC. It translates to CASSQDEATGTYNEQFF.